Listed here are 12 T cell receptor beta chains from one sample, sequenced in a study of shared T cell receptors in the human thymus. Sequenced by immunoSEQ multiplex PCR; TCRdb stores in-frame clones only, minus some. In the table there are about 730,000 clones, 70% to 90% of which are singletons. These same records also appear under a second study, on human thymus T cells.

The source material was thymocytes. The receptors here all came from a girl younger than two with a congenital heart defect.

This chain links TRBV19 with TRBJ2-4, with 10 bases lining up with TRBD2. CDR1 is LNHDA, CDR2 SQIVND, per germline (reference sequence). The CDR3 is made up of 19 amino acids. V shed 3 bases and J 4 bases; nucleotides not matched to a gene: 15. CDR3 sequence: CASSMSSGGAEGGKNIQYF. The CDR3 bases are TGTGCCAGTAGTATGTCCAGCGGGGGGGCCGAGGGGGGGAAAAACATTCAGTACTTC. Complete variable domain (other parts from reference TRBV19 and TRBJ2-4): DGGITQSPKYLFRKEGQNVTLSCEQNLNHDAMYWYRQDPGQGLRLIYYSQIVNDFQKGDIAEGYSVSREKKESFPLTVTSAQKNPTAFYLCASSMSSGGAEGGKNIQYFGAGTRLSVL.

This CDR3 is CASSTYRGRGSPLHF. CDR3 sequence (DNA): TGTGCCAGCAGCACCTACAGGGGGCGCGGTTCACCCCTCCACTTT. The chain employs TRBV27 and TRBJ1-6; 9 bases fit TRBD1. Per germline, CDR1 MNHEY and CDR2 SMNVEV (reference sequence). The V gene end was trimmed by 6 bases and the J gene end by 9 bases; junction bases not matched to a gene: 9. This CDR3 contains 15 residues.

The rearrangement joins TRBV6-5 to TRBJ1-2; TRBD1 might be the D (6 bases). Trimming cost V 5 bases and J 4 bases, with 17 bases left between them. The CDR3 spans 15 residues. The germline gives CDR1 MNHEY, CDR2 SVGAGI. In nucleotides, the CDR3 is TGTGCCAGCAGTGCCGGACAGAGCGGCCTCTATGGCTACACCTTC. This encodes CASSAGQSGLYGYTF.

This clone was observed a single time. V is TRBV29-1 and J is TRBJ2-3, with 9 bases identical to TRBD2. This CDR3 contains 13 residues. CDR1 and CDR2 from the germline V gene are SQVTM and ANQGSEA. J lost 5 bases, V lost 8 bases, and 8 bases had no gene match. The CDR3 loop is CSWGGGAGDTQYF. The CDR3, as DNA: TGCAGCTGGGGCGGGGGGGCGGGAGATACGCAGTATTTT.

The CDR3 protein is CASSFHGTSLFEQYF. DNA for the CDR3: TGTGCCAGCAGTTTCCACGGGACTAGTCTCTTCGAGCAGTACTTC. The chain recombines TRBV28 with TRBJ2-7, with 8 bases that match TRBD2. V shed 3 bases and J 6 bases; nucleotides not matched to a gene: 10. Per the germline V gene, CDR1 is MDHEN and CDR2 is SYDVKM. This CDR3 region has 15 residues.

The V call is TRBV10-3, the J call TRBJ2-7, with 7 bases aligning to TRBD2. The germline gives CDR1 ENHRY, CDR2 SYGVKD. V lost 10 bases and J lost 3; bases outside the gene matches: 9. CDR3 length: 13 amino acids. Written as DNA, the CDR3 is TGTGCCACTATCGGGGGAGGGCTCTACGAGCAGTACTTC. It translates to CATIGGGLYEQYF.

CDR3 bases: TGTGCCAGCAGCCCCTTGGACAGCTGGAACACTGAAGCTTTCTTT. This sequence encodes CASSPLDSWNTEAFF. The V and J genes are TRBV14 and TRBJ1-1; weak D call: TRBD1 (6 bases). Germline V CDR1 and CDR2: SGHDN, FVKESK. The CDR3 runs 15 residues. V lost 4 bases and J lost 1, with 13 bases in between.

This clone was recorded a few times. V and J are TRBV9 and TRBJ1-1; 9 nucleotides line up with TRBD1. CDR1 and CDR2 from the germline V gene are SGDLS and YYNGEE. This CDR3 is built from 16 residues. The J segment lost 1 base and the V segment lost 3 bases, leaving 7 bases of the junction unmatched. CDR3: CASSGTGTGPNTEAFF. CDR3 nucleotide sequence: TGTGCCAGCAGCGGTACCGGGACAGGGCCGAACACTGAAGCTTTCTTT.

The chain has TRBV7-2 and TRBJ1-1; possibly TRBD1 for D (5 bases). This CDR3 comprises 13 residues. V lost 3 bases and J 5 bases, leaving 10 bases between the germline ends. In germline, CDR1 is SGHTA, CDR2 FQGNSA. CDR3 sequence (DNA): TGTGCCAGCAGCTTCAGGGTTGGGACTGAAGCTTTCTTT. This codes for CASSFRVGTEAFF.

The V call is TRBV9, the J call TRBJ2-2; TRBD1 is a possible D gene (5 bases). Germline values: CDR1 SGDLS, CDR2 YYNGEE. V was shortened by 0 bases and J by 0 bases, with 9 bases between the two germline ends. This CDR3 is built from 16 residues. CDR3 nucleotides: TGTGCCAGCAGCGTAGGGACATCTCCGAACACCGGGGAGCTGTTTTTT. Encoded protein: CASSVGTSPNTGELFF.

The chain links TRBV5-5 to TRBJ2-2; TRBD2 matches 10 bases. The CDR3 length is 15 residues. The J segment lost 7 bases and the V segment lost 4 bases, leaving 7 bases of the junction unmatched. The germline V gene has CDR1 SGHKS and CDR2 YYEKEE (reference sequence). CDR3 region: CASSPERGGIGELFF. The CDR3 DNA reads as TGTGCCAGCAGCCCCGAGCGGGGGGGCATCGGGGAGCTGTTTTTT.

J is TRBJ1-1 and V is TRBV19; perhaps TRBD1 as D (5 bases). The CDR3 contains 13 residues. CDR1 is LNHDA and CDR2 is SQIVND in the germline V gene (reference sequence). With 5 bases removed from V and 5 bases from J, the gap between germline ends came to 12 bases. CDR3: CASSGAMGTEAFF. Written as DNA, the CDR3 is TGTGCCAGTAGTGGGGCGATGGGAACTGAAGCTTTCTTT.